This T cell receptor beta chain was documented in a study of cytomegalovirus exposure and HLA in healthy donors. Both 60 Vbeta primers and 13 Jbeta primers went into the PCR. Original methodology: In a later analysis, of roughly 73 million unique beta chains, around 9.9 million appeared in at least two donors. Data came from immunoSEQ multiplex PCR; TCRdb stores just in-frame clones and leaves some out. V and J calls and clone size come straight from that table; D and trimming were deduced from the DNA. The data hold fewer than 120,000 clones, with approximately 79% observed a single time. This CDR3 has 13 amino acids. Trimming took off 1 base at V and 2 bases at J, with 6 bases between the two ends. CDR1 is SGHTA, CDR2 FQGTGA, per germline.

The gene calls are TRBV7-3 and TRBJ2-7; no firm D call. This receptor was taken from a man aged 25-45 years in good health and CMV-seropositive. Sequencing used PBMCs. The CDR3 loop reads CASSLSPTYEQYF. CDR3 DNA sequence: TGTGCCAGCAGCTTAAGCCCTACCTACGAGCAGTACTTC.